Included here is one TCR beta chain sequence, with context. Its recognized antigen is unknown. It has no much larger one-base neighbor in the sample; base qualities were not kept. Using multiplexed V- and J-gene primers, the immunoSEQ hsTCRB Kit amplified TCR-beta CDR3 regions from genomic DNA. Unique DNA barcodes were added in a second PCR, and the samples were pooled together with one negative control and one positive control. Pooled TCR-beta libraries were sequenced on an Illumina MiSeq with a 150-cycle paired-end protocol. The authors' analysis ran thus. Adaptive Biotechnologies processed the raw sequencing data and produced a report containing normalized, annotated TCR-beta repertoires. To compute T-cell density, TCR-beta templates were normalized to usable DNA, with usable DNA estimated through amplification of housekeeping genes. Clonality was defined as 1 minus Pielou's evenness, while richness was a count of unique rearrangements. Held by TCRdb, this immuneACCESS table contains in-frame sequences only and omits some clones. Under half of the omission traces to an unresolved V gene where checked; the cause of the rest is unknown. That table furnishes V, J and clone size, whereas the DNA furnished D and trimming. The sample contains about 2,600 clones, over 75% of them found a single time. The top ten constitute about a tenth of the sample.

These data are taken from a study of T cells and copy number aberrations in small-cell lung cancer (TCRdb year 2021). For context, the study as a whole: Whole-exome sequencing of the same tumor regions was paired with TCR repertoire sequencing so that T cell metrics could be related to mutations and copy number aberrations. Tumor TCR data existed for approximately 18 patients, while over twelve patients had TCR data covering both tumor and normal tissue. Study-wide findings and limitations: A small sample size, resulting from surgical resection being uncommon in small-cell lung cancer, limited the study, and the findings need validation. All specimens were formalin-fixed paraffin-embedded tissue, which is known to introduce sequencing artifacts. Tumors had lower T-cell density, richness and clonality than adjacent lung tissue, though the difference in density was not significant.

Patients with limited-stage small-cell lung cancer who underwent surgical resection in Hangzhou, China, between the late 2000s and the early 2020s were included as donors. Every donor underwent upfront surgery with no preoperative chemotherapy or radiotherapy, and no donor received immunotherapy either before or after surgery. Each of the 15 to 20 patients in the sequenced cohort was a smoker or a heavy second-hand smoker. Adjacent normal lung tissue was taken at least 2 cm away from the tumor margin, and two pathologists confirmed morphologically that the tissue was free of malignant cells. Multi-region TCR-beta sequencing of resected limited-stage small-cell lung cancers and of tumor-adjacent lung tissue was performed to characterize T cell repertoire heterogeneity. The AllPrep DNA/RNA FFPE Kit (Qiagen) was used to extract genomic DNA from the FFPE tissue. CDR1 and CDR2, looked up from the germline V gene (reference sequence), are SEHNR and FQNEAQ. From cysteine to phenylalanine, the CDR3 is 12 amino acids long. Only the CDR3 portion is preserved as DNA: 36 bases, with reading frame beginning at the first base. The trim is 4 bases for V and 7 bases for J, with a gap of 10 bases between the germline ends.

Sequencing was performed on normal tissue next to the tumor. This TCR was recovered from a man aged 60-69 years with small cell lung cancer. Recombination linked TRBV7-9 to TRBJ1-1; a confident D gene designation cannot be given. The CDR3 sequence is CASSWDKGEAFF. DNA sequence: TGTGCCAGCAGCTGGGATAAGGGTGAAGCTTTCTTT.